This T cell receptor beta chain was sequenced in a study of blood T cell repertoires in COVID-19. Study information: Nucleic acid was either cDNA or gDNA, and it came from T cells, B-cell-depleted T cells, or PBMCs.

CDR1 SNHLY and CDR2 FYNNEI come from the germline V gene. J was trimmed by 4 bases and V by 6 bases; bases with no gene match: 3. The CDR3 totals 12 residues. Produced via immunoSEQ multiplex PCR; TCRdb's table is partial and in-frame only. In the table there are more than 150,000 clones, about 86% of which are singletons. The rearrangement links TRBV2 to TRBJ2-7; 7 bases are shared with TRBD2. The clonotype originates from a man aged 60 to 69 with acute or convalescent COVID-19. Sequencing was carried out using peripheral blood. Here the CDR3 DNA reads TGTGCCAGCAGGACTAGCTCGTACGAGCAGTACTTC. Amino acid sequence: CASRTSSYEQYF.